The 6 T cell receptor beta chains presented below share a single source sample, sequenced in a study of cytomegalovirus exposure and HLA in healthy donors. The PCR contained 60 Vbeta and 13 Jbeta primers. Produced via immunoSEQ multiplex PCR; TCRdb's table is partial and in-frame only. The sample contains 160,000 or so clones, 70% to 80% of which appear only once. The sequenced sample consisted of PBMCs. Every receptor here comes from a woman in her forties or fifties in good health and CMV-seronegative.

The chain recombines TRBV7-7 with TRBJ2-2; D remains unclear. Germline V gives CDR1 SSHAT, CDR2 FNYEAQ (reference sequence). The CDR3 sequence is 12 residues long. Trimming shortened V by 5 bases and J by 7 bases, and 8 bases separated the two germline ends. CDR3 residues: CASSPPSGELFF. CDR3 bases: TGTGCCAGCAGCCCACCCAGCGGGGAGCTGTTTTTT.

V is TRBV28 and J is TRBJ2-3; 10 positions match TRBD2. The CDR3 extends over 15 amino acids. The germline gives CDR1 MDHEN, CDR2 SYDVKM. Trimming removed 4 bases from V and 5 bases from J; junction bases left unmatched: 6. CDR3 coding DNA: TGTGCCAGCAGTTCGTCGGGACTAGCGAAAGATACGCAGTATTTT. Its protein is CASSSSGLAKDTQYF.

The chain combines TRBV4-3 with TRBJ1-1, with D possibly matching TRBD1 (5 bases). The germline CDR1 and CDR2 sequences are LGHNA and YSLEER. Between the trimmed V and J ends, which lost 4 bases and 5 bases, there was a span of 17 bases. CDR3 size: 15 residues. The CDR3: CASSPQGGVGTEAFF. CDR3 coding DNA: TGCGCCAGCAGCCCGCAGGGAGGAGTAGGGACTGAAGCTTTCTTT.

This chain uses TRBV11-3 with TRBJ1-1; possibly TRBD1 for D (6 bases). V lost 5 bases, J lost 5 bases, and 9 bases lay in between. Germline CDR1 SGHNT, CDR2 YENEEA. This CDR3 is built from 12 residues. CDR3 protein: CASSLGATEAFF. The DNA of the CDR3 is TGTGCCAGCAGCCTGGGGGCGACTGAAGCTTTCTTT.

This chain connects TRBV19 to TRBJ2-7; D may be TRBD2 (7 bases). CDR1 LNHDA and CDR2 SQIVND come from the germline V gene (reference sequence). The germline V and J ends were trimmed by 3 bases and 7 bases, with 28 bases remaining between them. This CDR3 is 18 amino acids long. The CDR3 loop reads CASSMLPGTSGLGGEQYF. The CDR3 DNA sequence: TGTGCCAGTAGTATGCTGCCCGGAACTTCTGGACTAGGGGGTGAGCAGTACTTC. The whole variable domain, remainder taken from reference TRBV19 and TRBJ2-7, is DGGITQSPKYLFRKEGQNVTLSCEQNLNHDAMYWYRQDPGQGLRLIYYSQIVNDFQKGDIAEGYSVSREKKESFPLTVTSAQKNPTAFYLCASSMLPGTSGLGGEQYFGPGTRLTVT.

CDR3 DNA sequence: TGTGCCAGCAGGGGCTTCACTGAAGCTTTCTTT. The encoded protein is CASRGFTEAFF. The chain combines TRBV25-1 with TRBJ1-1; D is unclear. Trimming removed 6 bases from V and 4 bases from J, with 6 bases in between. The CDR3 runs to 11 residues. CDR1 is MGHDK and CDR2 is SYGVNS in the germline V gene.